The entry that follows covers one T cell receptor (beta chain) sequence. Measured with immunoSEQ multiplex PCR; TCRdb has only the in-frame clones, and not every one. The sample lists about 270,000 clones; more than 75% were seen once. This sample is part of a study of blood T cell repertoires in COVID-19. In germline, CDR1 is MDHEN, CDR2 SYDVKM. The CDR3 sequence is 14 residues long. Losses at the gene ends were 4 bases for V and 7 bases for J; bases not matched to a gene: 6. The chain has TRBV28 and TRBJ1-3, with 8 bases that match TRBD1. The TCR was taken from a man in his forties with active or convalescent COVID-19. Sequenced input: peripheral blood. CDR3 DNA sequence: TGTGCCAGCAGTTCAGGGGGCGCGAGGAACACCATATATTTT. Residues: CASSSGGARNTIYF.